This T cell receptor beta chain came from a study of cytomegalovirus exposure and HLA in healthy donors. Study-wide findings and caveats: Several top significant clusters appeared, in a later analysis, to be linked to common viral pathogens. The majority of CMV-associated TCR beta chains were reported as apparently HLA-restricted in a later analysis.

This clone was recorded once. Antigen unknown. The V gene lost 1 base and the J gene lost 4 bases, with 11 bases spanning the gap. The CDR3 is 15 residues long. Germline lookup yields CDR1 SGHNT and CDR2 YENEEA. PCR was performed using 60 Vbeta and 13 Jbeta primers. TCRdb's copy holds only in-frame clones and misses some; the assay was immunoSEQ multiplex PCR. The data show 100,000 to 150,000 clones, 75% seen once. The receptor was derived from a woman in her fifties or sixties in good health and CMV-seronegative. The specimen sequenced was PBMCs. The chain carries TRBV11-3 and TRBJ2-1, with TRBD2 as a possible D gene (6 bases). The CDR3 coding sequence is TGTGCCAGCAGCTTAGTTAGCGGCCCTTACAATGAGCAGTTCTTC. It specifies CASSLVSGPYNEQFF.